The present T cell receptor beta chain was sequenced within a study of vaccination and CD4 T cells after COVID-19. Study background: Median time from COVID diagnosis to post-COVID sampling was more than 95 days (35 to 161). Study conclusions and caveats: Going from approximately 21 to 38, median SARS-CoV-2-reactive clonotypes did not rise significantly.

Once obtained from cultured CD4+ T cells, the DNA was sequenced using the Oncomine TCR Beta short-read assay. TCRdb used MiXCR to reprocess the PCR reads, holding one entry per CDR3 protein. This sample has some 15,000 distinct CDR3 sequences, with 52% found just once. The table lists this clonotype with a few counts. What it recognizes is unknown. The germline V gene encodes CDR1 SGHVS and CDR2 FNYEAQ. This CDR3 has 19 amino acids. Trimming removed 0 bases at V and 4 bases at J, with 24 bases between. This sample's treatment: approximately nine-day PBMC culture with coronavirus spike peptide pools or control peptides (ViraFEST assay). ViraFEST used peptide pools to expand antigen-specific T cells before TCR sequencing.

The V gene is TRBV7-6, the J gene TRBJ1-1; TRBD1 is a possible D gene (5 bases). The sequencing input was CD4+ T cells from blood, cultured in vitro. The TCR was taken from a human donor who had recovered from COVID-19. Written as DNA, the CDR3 is TGTGCCAGCAGCTTAGCCGTCTCAGGTTTGTTCCAGGGTAGCACTGAAGCTTTCTTT. Residues: CASSLAVSGLFQGSTEAFF.